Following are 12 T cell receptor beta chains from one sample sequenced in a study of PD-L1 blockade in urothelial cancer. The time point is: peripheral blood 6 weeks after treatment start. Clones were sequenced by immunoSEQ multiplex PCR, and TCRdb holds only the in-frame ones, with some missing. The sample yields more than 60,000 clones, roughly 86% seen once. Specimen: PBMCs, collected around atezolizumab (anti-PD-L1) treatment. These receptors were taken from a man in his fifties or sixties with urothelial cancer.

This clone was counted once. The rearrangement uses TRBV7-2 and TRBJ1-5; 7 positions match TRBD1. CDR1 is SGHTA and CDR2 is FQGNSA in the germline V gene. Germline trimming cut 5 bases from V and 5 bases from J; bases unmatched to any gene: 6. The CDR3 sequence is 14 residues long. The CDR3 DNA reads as TGTGCCAGCAGCATTTGGACAGGAGATCAGCCCCAGCATTTT. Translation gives CASSIWTGDQPQHF.

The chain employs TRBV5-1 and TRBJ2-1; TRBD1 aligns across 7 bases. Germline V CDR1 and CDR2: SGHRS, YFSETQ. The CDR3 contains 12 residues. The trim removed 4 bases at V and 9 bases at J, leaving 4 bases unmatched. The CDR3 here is CASSVDRSEQFF. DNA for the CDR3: TGCGCCAGCAGCGTGGACAGGAGTGAGCAGTTCTTC.

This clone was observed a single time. The CDR3 nucleotides are TGTGCCAGCAGCTTAGGGACAGGGACTGAAGCTTTCTTT. It specifies CASSLGTGTEAFF. The rearrangement uses TRBV7-6 and TRBJ1-1; 8 nucleotides align to TRBD1. Per germline, CDR1 SGHVS and CDR2 FNYEAQ. The length of the CDR3 is 13 residues. Trimming cost V 1 base and J 5 bases; bases outside gene matches: 0.

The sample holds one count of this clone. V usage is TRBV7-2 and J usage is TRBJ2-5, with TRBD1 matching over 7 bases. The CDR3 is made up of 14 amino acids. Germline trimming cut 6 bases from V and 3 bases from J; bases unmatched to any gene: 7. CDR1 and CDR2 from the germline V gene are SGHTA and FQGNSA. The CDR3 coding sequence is TGTGCCAGCAGTTATCAAGGGGGCGAAGAGACCCAGTACTTC. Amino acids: CASSYQGGEETQYF. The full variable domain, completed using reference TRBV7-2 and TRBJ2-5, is GAGVSQSPSNKVTEKGKDVELRCDPISGHTALYWYRQSLGQGLEFLIYFQGNSAPDKSGLPSDRFSAERTGGSVSTLTIQRTQQEDSAVYLCASSYQGGEETQYFGPGTRLLVL.

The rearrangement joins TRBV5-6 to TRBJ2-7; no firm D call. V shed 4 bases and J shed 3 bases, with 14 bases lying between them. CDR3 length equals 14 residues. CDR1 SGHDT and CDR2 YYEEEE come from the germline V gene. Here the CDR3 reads CASSLELQNYEQYF. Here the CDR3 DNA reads TGTGCCAGCAGCCTAGAACTCCAAAACTACGAGCAGTACTTC.

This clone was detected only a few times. CDR3: CASSFDLGRLNYGYTF. As DNA, the CDR3 is TGTGCCAGCAGCTTTGACTTGGGGCGCCTCAACTATGGCTACACCTTC. V and J are TRBV7-9 and TRBJ1-2; a weak D match, TRBD1 (5 bases). Looked up from germline, CDR1 is SEHNR and CDR2 is FQNEAQ (reference sequence). V gave up 3 bases and J gave up 2 bases, with 16 bases separating them. This CDR3 spans 16 amino acids.

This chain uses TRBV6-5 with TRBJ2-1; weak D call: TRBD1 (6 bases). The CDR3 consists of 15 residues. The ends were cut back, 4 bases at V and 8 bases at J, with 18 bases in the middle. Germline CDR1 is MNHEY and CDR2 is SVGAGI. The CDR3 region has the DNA TGTGCCAGCAGTTTACGACAGGTCGAAGGGGATGAGCAGTTCTTC. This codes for CASSLRQVEGDEQFF.

CDR3 loop: CASSLESGILFF. The CDR3 region has the DNA TGTGCCAGCAGCTTGGAATCAGGGATTCTGTTTTTT. The chain is built from TRBV7-8 and TRBJ1-4, with a weak D call TRBD1 (5 bases). Trimming shortened V by 3 bases and J by 14 bases, and 13 bases separated the two germline ends. There are 12 residues in the CDR3. Germline V gene data show CDR1 as SGHVS and CDR2 as FQNEAQ. Complete variable domain (other parts from reference TRBV7-8 and TRBJ1-4): GAGVSQSPRYKVAKRGQDVALRCDPISGHVSLFWYQQALGQGPEFLTYFQNEAQLDKSGLPSDRFFAERPEGSVSTLKIQRTQQEDSAVYLCASSLESGILFFGSGTQLSVL.

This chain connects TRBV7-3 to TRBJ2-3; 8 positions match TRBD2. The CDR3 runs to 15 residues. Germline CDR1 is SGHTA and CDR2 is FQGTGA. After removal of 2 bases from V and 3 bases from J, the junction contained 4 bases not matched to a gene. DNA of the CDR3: TGTGCCAGCAGCTTACGAGCGGGGGAAACAGATACGCAGTATTTT. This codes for CASSLRAGETDTQYF.

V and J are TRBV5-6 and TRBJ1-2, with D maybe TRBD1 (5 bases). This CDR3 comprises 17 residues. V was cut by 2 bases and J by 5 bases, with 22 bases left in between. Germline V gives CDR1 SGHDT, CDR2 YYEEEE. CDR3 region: CASSFPGEETPSYGYTF. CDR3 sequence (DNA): TGTGCCAGCAGCTTTCCGGGGGAGGAAACTCCGTCGTATGGCTACACCTTC. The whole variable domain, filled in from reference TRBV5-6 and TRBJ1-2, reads DAGVTQSPTHLIKTRGQQVTLRCSPKSGHDTVSWYQQALGQGPQFIFQYYEEEERQRGNFPDRFSGHQFPNYSSELNVNALLLGDSALYLCASSFPGEETPSYGYTFGSGTRLTVV.

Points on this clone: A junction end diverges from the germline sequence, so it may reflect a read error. The CDR3 is CASSLFAGADTQYF. CDR3 nucleotide sequence: TGTGCTAGCAGCTTATTCGCGGGGGCCGATACGCAGTATTTT. The rearrangement uses TRBV7-7 and TRBJ2-3; possible D gene TRBD2, 7 bases. The CDR3 consists of 14 residues. The germline gives CDR1 SSHAT, CDR2 FNYEAQ (reference sequence).

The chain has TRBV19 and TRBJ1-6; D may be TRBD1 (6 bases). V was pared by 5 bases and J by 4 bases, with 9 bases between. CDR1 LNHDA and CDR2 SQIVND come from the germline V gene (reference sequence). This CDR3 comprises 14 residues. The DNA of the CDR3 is TGTGCCAGTAGTCGGACAGATTATAATTCACCCCTCCACTTT. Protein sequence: CASSRTDYNSPLHF.